The T cell receptor beta chain under discussion was sequenced for a study of monozygotic twins with inflammatory bowel disease. UMIs containing a 6-nucleotide sample barcode were added via template switching. Amplification of TCRalpha and TCRbeta cDNA involved two nested PCRs that ran for approximately 16 and 9 cycles. TCRdb reanalyzed the 5' RACE reads, giving one entry per CDR3 protein sequence and no DNA. The record lists 210,000 or so distinct CDR3 sequences, of which the ten most abundant hold about 8%. The authors isolated total RNA from whole blood without sorting T cells. The CDR3 extends over 20 amino acids. The germline V gene has CDR1 SGHDT and CDR2 YYEEEE.

The chain uses TRBV5-6 and TRBJ2-1; the TCRdb D gene call, TRBD1, has no DNA to confirm it. This sequence was found in a human donor with ulcerative colitis or Crohn's disease, or a healthy co-twin of an affected twin (not recorded which). The sample consisted of blood. CDR3 sequence reads: CASSLDLWTGERTSYNEQFF. Full variable domain (remainder filled in from reference TRBV5-6 and TRBJ2-1): DAGVTQSPTHLIKTRGQQVTLRCSPKSGHDTVSWYQQALGQGPQFIFQYYEEEERQRGNFPDRFSGHQFPNYSSELNVNALLLGDSALYLCASSLDLWTGERTSYNEQFFGPGTRLTVL.